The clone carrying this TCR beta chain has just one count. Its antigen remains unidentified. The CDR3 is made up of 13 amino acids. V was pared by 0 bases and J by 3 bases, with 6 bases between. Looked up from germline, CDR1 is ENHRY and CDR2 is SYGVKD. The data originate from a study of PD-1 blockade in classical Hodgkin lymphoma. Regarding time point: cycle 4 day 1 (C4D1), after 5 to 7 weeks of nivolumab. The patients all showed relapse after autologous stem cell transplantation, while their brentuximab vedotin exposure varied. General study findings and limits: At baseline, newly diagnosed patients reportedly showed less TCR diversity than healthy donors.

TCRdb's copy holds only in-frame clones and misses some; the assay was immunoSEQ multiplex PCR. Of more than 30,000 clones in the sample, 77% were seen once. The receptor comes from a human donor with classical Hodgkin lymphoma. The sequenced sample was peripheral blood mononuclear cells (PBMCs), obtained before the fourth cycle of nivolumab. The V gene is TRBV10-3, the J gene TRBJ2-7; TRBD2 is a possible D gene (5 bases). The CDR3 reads CAISESAGYEQYF. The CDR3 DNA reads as TGTGCCATCAGTGAGTCGGCGGGCTACGAGCAGTACTTC.